This TCR beta chain was sequenced during a study of control samples from healthy donors and cancer patients. Assay: immunoSEQ multiplex PCR; the TCRdb copy retains only in-frame clones and omits some. The sample lists approximately 66,000 clones, around 90% occurring once. This CDR3 comprises 12 residues. Deletions cut 0 bases from V and 7 bases from J, with 9 bases between. Per germline, CDR1 GTSNPN and CDR2 SVGIG (reference sequence). The chain is built from TRBV30 and TRBJ1-2, with D hard to call. This clonotype originated in a man in his sixties with colorectal cancer. The sample taken for sequencing was PBMCs. CDR3 protein: CAWSVPLGGYTF. In DNA form, the CDR3 reads TGTGCCTGGAGTGTACCGTTGGGTGGCTACACCTTC.